Given below is one T cell receptor beta chain in context. Its specificity is not known. Following autologous stem cell transplantation, relapse occurred in every patient, and exposure to brentuximab vedotin varied. Complete response, partial response or progressive disease constituted the best responses recorded. TCRdb keeps only in-frame clones here, not all; method: immunoSEQ multiplex PCR. The table lists 20,000 to 25,000 clones, about three quarters of them singletons. The sample belongs to a study of PD-1 blockade in classical Hodgkin lymphoma. The study, taken as a whole, reports: Newly diagnosed patients were said to have less baseline TCR diversity than healthy donors did. Any patient who commenced nivolumab under 1 year after ASCT was excluded. Diversity in CD4+ TCRs, unlike that measured in CD8+ TCRs, had risen significantly by C4D1.

The TCR was taken from a human donor with classical Hodgkin lymphoma. Sequenced material: peripheral blood mononuclear cells (PBMCs), taken before the second cycle of nivolumab.

CDR3 residues: CASSPPINWDSLQETQYF. The CDR3 DNA reads as TGTGCCAGCTCACCACCAATAAACTGGGACAGCCTTCAAGAGACCCAGTACTTC. V is TRBV18 and J is TRBJ2-5; 7 positions match TRBD1. In germline, CDR1 is KGHSH, CDR2 LQKENI. The CDR3 sequence is 18 residues long. V shed 0 bases, J shed 2 bases, and the junction held 12 bases outside the gene matches.